This T cell receptor (beta chain) appears in the sequencing data of a study of cytomegalovirus exposure and HLA in healthy donors. Turning to the study itself: Tens of millions of unique TCRs from HLA-typed donors were held in an early data release.

Findings of the study overall: The study put 150 or so TCR beta chains on its list as cytomegalovirus-associated. Later analysis identified a missense DCLRE1C variant that was linked to TCR beta V- and J-gene trimming.

V was cut by 6 bases and J by 11 bases, with 19 bases left in between. This CDR3 contains 13 residues. CDR1 SEHNR and CDR2 FQNEAQ come from the germline V gene (reference sequence). A note on this clone: The antigen is unknown. Other DNA sequences in this sample translate to the same CDR3.

Researchers ran the PCR with 60 Vbeta and 13 Jbeta primers. Generated by immunoSEQ multiplex PCR, the TCRdb table keeps only in-frame clones and is missing some. The sample table sets out about 92,000 clones. V and J are TRBV7-9 and TRBJ1-1, with D possibly matching TRBD1 (5 bases). This receptor was identified in a man aged 50 to 59 in good health and CMV-seropositive. The sample consisted of PBMCs. The CDR3 is CASSQTTDFEAFF. Written as DNA, the CDR3 is TGTGCCAGCAGTCAGACGACAGACTTCGAGGCTTTCTTT.